Below are 20 T cell receptor beta chains sequenced from a single sample in a study of neurological immune-mediated disorders. TCRdb reprocessed the 5' RACE reads via MiXCR and lists one record per CDR3 protein. This table has about 46,000 distinct CDR3 sequences, under 13% appearing once. Material: PBMCs. The receptors come from a man between 65 and 79 years old with HTLV-1-associated myelopathy (HAM/TSP).

This chain uses TRBV6-5 with TRBJ2-2; TRBD1 aligns across 7 bases. J was trimmed by 7 bases and V by 5 bases; bases with no gene match: 4. Germline CDR1 is MNHEY and CDR2 is SVGAGI. This CDR3 has 13 amino acids. CDR3 region: CASSRQGVGELFF. In DNA, the CDR3 is TGTGCCAGCAGTAGACAGGGAGTCGGGGAGCTGTTTTTT.

This clonotype was seen at least ten times. This chain joins TRBV18 and TRBJ1-1; perhaps TRBD1 as D (5 bases). V shed 5 bases and J shed 6 bases, with 10 bases lying between them. CDR3 length: 12 residues. The germline V gene encodes CDR1 KGHSH and CDR2 LQKENI. The CDR3 DNA sequence: TGTGCCAGCTCATCGCAGGGTTCTGAAGCTTTCTTT. It is translated as CASSSQGSEAFF.

This clonotype was observed many times. V usage is TRBV11-2 and J usage is TRBJ2-2; D may be TRBD1 (6 bases). V was shortened by 2 bases and J by 3 bases, with 19 bases between the two germline ends. CDR1 is SGHAT, CDR2 FQNNGV, per germline. The CDR3 is made up of 18 amino acids. CDR3 bases: TGTGCCAGCAGCTTACGCGAGTATTTGGGACAATACACCGGGGAGCTGTTTTTT. Its protein is CASSLREYLGQYTGELFF.

Comments on this clonotype: This could be a read error, since a much larger clone is one nucleotide away. The chain uses TRBV7-3 and TRBJ2-5; D call uncertain. This CDR3 is 15 amino acids long. CDR1 SGHTA and CDR2 FQGTGA come from the germline V gene. V lost 1 base to trimming and J lost 5 bases, with 14 bases between them. The DNA of the CDR3 is TGTGCCAGCAGCTTAATACCGGCGGTAGGCGAGACCCAGTACTTC. It translates to CASSLIPAVGETQYF.

This clonotype was seen many times. The genes are TRBV7-2 and TRBJ2-1; possibly TRBD2 for D (6 bases). This CDR3 spans 15 amino acids. The V gene lost 5 bases and the J gene lost 0 bases, with 11 bases spanning the gap. From germline, CDR1 is SGHTA and CDR2 FQGNSA. The CDR3 coding sequence is TGTGCCAGCAGCCCCCGCGGGAACTCCTACAATGAGCAGTTCTTC. Amino acid sequence: CASSPRGNSYNEQFF.

This clonotype was seen at least ten times. The rearrangement links TRBV9 to TRBJ2-7, with D perhaps matching TRBD1 or TRBD2 (7 bases each). V shed 4 bases and J shed 4 bases, with 15 bases lying between them. Germline V lookup: CDR1 SGDLS, CDR2 YYNGEE. This CDR3 spans 14 amino acids. In DNA, the CDR3 is TGTGCCAGCAGCTCCTCCAGGGGGGGTTACGAGCAGTACTTC. This translates into CASSSSRGGYEQYF.

Points on this clonotype: A much bigger clone sits one base away, suggesting this may be a read error. This sequence joins TRBV14 and TRBJ2-2; TRBD1 agrees at 9 bases. Losses at the gene ends were 7 bases for V and 6 bases for J; bases not matched to a gene: 15. The CDR3 is 17 amino acids. CDR1 and CDR2 (germline): SGHDN, FVKESK. CDR3 bases: TGTGCCAGCAACCAGCGCTTAAGACAGGGGGTTGCCGGGGAGCTGTTTTTT. Its protein product is CASNQRLRQGVAGELFF.

This clonotype has a handful of counts. This chain links TRBV19 with TRBJ1-2; D perhaps matches TRBD1 (5 bases). Trimming left V 9 bases short and J 4 bases short, with 15 bases between. The length of the CDR3 is 13 residues. The germline gives CDR1 LNHDA, CDR2 SQIVND (reference sequence). The CDR3 sequence: CASGARSFYGYTF. In DNA, the CDR3 is TGTGCCAGCGGGGCCCGCTCTTTCTATGGCTACACCTTC.

This clonotype has just one count. The chain joins TRBV6-5 to TRBJ2-7; either TRBD1 or TRBD2 may supply D (5 bases each). The CDR3 contains 14 residues. The germline V gene has CDR1 MNHEY and CDR2 SVGAGI. V shed 6 bases and J shed 4 bases, with 16 bases lying between them. DNA of the CDR3: TGTGCCAGCAGCCCCGCCGGGGCAGTGTACGAGCAGTACTTC. Translation: CASSPAGAVYEQYF.

This clonotype was recorded many times. This chain connects TRBV6-5 to TRBJ1-2; unclear D gene. This CDR3 has 15 residues. Germline V gene data show CDR1 as MNHEY and CDR2 as SVGAGI. V lost 4 bases to trimming and J lost 0 bases, with 12 bases between them. The DNA for the CDR3 is TGTGCCAGCAGTTTGAGCTACAGAACTAACTATGGCTACACCTTC. This sequence encodes CASSLSYRTNYGYTF.

This clonotype was seen many times. V gene TRBV7-2 combines with J gene TRBJ2-7; TRBD2 agrees at 14 bases. The V and J ends lost 3 bases and 4 bases, in that order; junction bases with no gene match: 5. The length of the CDR3 is 16 residues. In germline, CDR1 is SGHTA, CDR2 FQGNSA. CDR3 region: CASSLRLAGGRYEQYF. In nucleotides, the CDR3 is TGTGCCAGCAGCTTGCGACTAGCGGGAGGGCGATACGAGCAGTACTTC. Full variable domain (rest looked up from reference TRBV7-2 and TRBJ2-7): GAGVSQSPSNKVTEKGKDVELRCDPISGHTALYWYRQSLGQGLEFLIYFQGNSAPDKSGLPSDRFSAERTGGSVSTLTIQRTQQEDSAVYLCASSLRLAGGRYEQYFGPGTRLTVT.

Worth noting for this clonotype: A read error is possible here, since a much larger clone lies one base away. The chain employs TRBV28 and TRBJ2-7; D may be TRBD1 or TRBD2 (5 bases each). CDR1 and CDR2 (germline): MDHEN, SYDVKM. The CDR3 has 14 residues. V lost 7 bases to trimming and J lost 2 bases, with 15 bases between them. This chain's CDR3 is CASTSPGRPYEQYF. The DNA for the CDR3 is TGTGCCAGCACATCCCCGGGACGACCCTACGAGCAGTACTTC.

V usage is TRBV20-1 and J usage is TRBJ1-1, with D uncertain. Germline loops: CDR1 DFQATT, CDR2 SNEGSKA (reference sequence). The CDR3 sequence is 14 residues long. Trimming cost V 7 bases and J 1 base, with 16 bases left between them. The CDR3 loop is CSVRVGSGNTEAFF. In DNA form, the CDR3 reads TGCAGTGTCCGAGTGGGATCTGGGAACACTGAAGCTTTCTTT.

In the case of this clonotype: A much larger clone lies one base from this, so it may be a read error. The chain joins TRBV3-1 to TRBJ1-6; D may be TRBD1 (5 bases). CDR1 and CDR2 (germline): LGHDT, YNNKEL (reference sequence). V lost 1 base and J 7 bases, leaving 11 bases between the germline ends. This CDR3 comprises 15 residues. DNA of the CDR3: TGTGCCAGCAGCCAAGTGGAGGGGAGGAATTCACCCCTCCACTTT. Translating it yields CASSQVEGRNSPLHF. The whole variable domain, filled in from reference TRBV3-1 and TRBJ1-6, reads DTAVSQTPKYLVTQMGNDKSIKCEQNLGHDTMYWYKQDSKKFLKIMFSYNNKELIINETVPNRFSPKSPDKAHLNLHINSLELGDSAVYFCASSQVEGRNSPLHFGNGTRLTVT.

The table lists this clonotype with many counts. The chain carries TRBV12-3 or TRBV12-4 and TRBJ1-3, with D unresolved. CDR3 size: 11 residues. The V gene lost 6 bases and the J gene lost 8 bases, with 8 bases spanning the gap. CDR3 sequence (DNA): TGTGCCAGCAGGGAGGTGGACACCATATATTTT. It encodes CASREVDTIYF.

J is TRBJ2-3 and V is TRBV2; no firm D call. Trimming took 6 bases from V and 6 from J, leaving 7 bases between them. This CDR3 has 11 amino acids. Germline V gene data show CDR1 as SNHLY and CDR2 as FYNNEI. As DNA, the CDR3 is TGTGCCAGCAGCCCTTACGATACGCAGTATTTT. It codes for CASSPYDTQYF.

This clonotype was seen many times. This chain uses TRBV5-5 with TRBJ2-2; D gene uncertain. The germline V and J ends were trimmed by 4 bases and 0 bases, with 10 bases remaining between them. This CDR3 spans 15 amino acids. Germline V CDR1 and CDR2: SGHKS, YYEKEE (reference sequence). This CDR3 reads CASSASTSNTGELFF. As DNA, the CDR3 is TGTGCCAGCAGCGCCTCGACCTCGAACACCGGGGAGCTGTTTTTT.

This clonotype was seen ten or more times. The chain employs TRBV20-1 and TRBJ2-1, with D uncertain. Deletions cut 6 bases from V and 9 bases from J, with 12 bases between. This CDR3 comprises 11 residues. Germline V gives CDR1 DFQATT, CDR2 SNEGSKA (reference sequence). CDR3 bases: TGCAGTGCATCGCTTAGGGCTGAGCAGTTCTTC. It is translated as CSASLRAEQFF.

In this sample, this clonotype turned up many times. The V and J genes are TRBV11-2 and TRBJ1-1; a weak D match, TRBD1 (6 bases). The CDR3 totals 20 residues. V lost 3 bases, J lost 3 bases, and 29 bases lay in between. The germline CDR1 and CDR2 sequences are SGHAT and FQNNGV. CDR3 sequence: CASSFGGQISLVPWDTEAFF. Here the CDR3 DNA reads TGTGCCAGCAGCTTCGGGGGCCAGATTTCCTTGGTCCCATGGGACACTGAAGCTTTCTTT. Based on the CDR3 plus reference TRBV11-2 and TRBJ1-1, the full variable domain is EAGVAQSPRYKIIEKRQSVAFWCNPISGHATLYWYQQILGQGPKLLIQFQNNGVVDDSQLPKDRFSAERLKGVDSTLKIQPAKLEDSAVYLCASSFGGQISLVPWDTEAFFGQGTRLTVV.

This clonotype was picked up many times. This chain connects TRBV9 to TRBJ2-5, with D unclear. Trimming cost V 0 bases and J 5 bases, with 8 bases left between them. This CDR3 is 13 amino acids long. Germline CDR1 is SGDLS and CDR2 is YYNGEE. CDR3 DNA sequence: TGTGCCAGCAGCGTAGCATTGACGGAGACCCAGTACTTC. It codes for CASSVALTETQYF.